The 20 T cell receptor beta chains in this list originate from one sample, sequenced in a study of blood T cell repertoires in COVID-19. TCRdb's table, derived via immunoSEQ multiplex PCR, lists solely in-frame clones and lacks some. The sample lists approximately 110,000 clones, 85% to 90% occurring once. The specimen sequenced was peripheral blood. The receptors were gathered from a woman between 45 and 65 years old with acute or convalescent COVID-19.

The chain recombines TRBV19 with TRBJ1-2; D is uncertain. The CDR3 runs to 13 residues. The germline V gene encodes CDR1 LNHDA and CDR2 SQIVND (reference sequence). V was pared by 3 bases and J by 7 bases, with 12 bases between. CDR3 DNA sequence: TGTGCCAGTAGTATTCGGTCCATCCCTGGCTACACCTTC. Protein product: CASSIRSIPGYTF.

The V and J genes are TRBV28 and TRBJ2-7; D unresolved. Germline V gene data show CDR1 as MDHEN and CDR2 as SYDVKM. This CDR3 has 12 residues. Trimming left V 3 bases short and J 0 bases short, with 3 bases between. In nucleotides, the CDR3 is TGTGCCAGCAGTTTGAGCTCCTACGAGCAGTACTTC. Protein product: CASSLSSYEQYF.

This clone has only one observation. The J gene is TRBJ1-5, the V gene TRBV7-9; D might be TRBD1 (5 bases). Looked up from germline, CDR1 is SEHNR and CDR2 is FQNEAQ (reference sequence). The CDR3 spans 18 residues. With 11 bases removed from V and 1 base from J, the gap between germline ends came to 27 bases. The CDR3 nucleotides read TGTGCCTCCCGGTACCAGGGAGGTTGGCTGTACAGCAATCAGCCCCAGCATTTT. It specifies CASRYQGGWLYSNQPQHF.

This clone was seen only once. This chain connects TRBV27 to TRBJ1-6, with D uncertain. V dropped 5 bases and J dropped 5 bases, with 16 bases sitting between them. The CDR3 is 16 amino acids. The germline V gene encodes CDR1 MNHEY and CDR2 SMNVEV (reference sequence). CDR3 in amino acids: CASSRYQGRNNSPLHF. The DNA of the CDR3 is TGTGCCAGCAGTCGCTACCAAGGCAGGAATAATTCACCCCTCCACTTT.

The chain uses TRBV5-6 and TRBJ1-2; no reliable D call. CDR1 and CDR2 from the germline V gene are SGHDT and YYEEEE. CDR3 size: 15 residues. Trimming removed 1 base from V and 0 bases from J, with 10 bases in between. CDR3 region: CASSLPPQSNYGYTF. The CDR3 DNA reads TGTGCCAGCAGCTTGCCCCCACAGTCTAACTATGGCTACACCTTC. Full variable domain (remainder filled in from reference TRBV5-6 and TRBJ1-2): DAGVTQSPTHLIKTRGQQVTLRCSPKSGHDTVSWYQQALGQGPQFIFQYYEEEERQRGNFPDRFSGHQFPNYSSELNVNALLLGDSALYLCASSLPPQSNYGYTFGSGTRLTVV.

The chain joins TRBV24-1 to TRBJ2-7; a possible D gene is TRBD1 (5 bases). Trimming removed 4 bases from V and 3 bases from J, with 9 bases in between. CDR1 is KGHDR, CDR2 SFDVKD, per germline. The CDR3 is 13 residues long. The CDR3, as DNA: TGTGCCACCAGTGACTCTACAGGCTACGAGCAGTACTTC. Translating gives CATSDSTGYEQYF.

The genes are TRBV5-6 and TRBJ2-7; D call uncertain. This CDR3 contains 12 residues. V was trimmed by 4 bases and J by 2 bases, leaving 7 bases between them. Germline CDR1 reads SGHDT; CDR2 reads YYEEEE. CDR3 DNA: TGTGCCAGCAGCCAGTCCACCTACGAGCAGTACTTC. This sequence encodes CASSQSTYEQYF.

The chain combines TRBV9 with TRBJ1-3; 9 nucleotides align to TRBD1. This CDR3 is 17 amino acids long. The V and J ends lost 2 bases and 1 base, in that order; junction bases with no gene match: 7. Germline CDR1 and CDR2: SGDLS and YYNGEE. This CDR3 reads CASSVGYDRGSGNTIYF. As DNA, the CDR3 is TGTGCCAGCAGCGTGGGATACGACAGGGGGTCTGGAAACACCATATATTTT.

This clone appeared a few times. CDR3: CAWSPDRPYGYTF. DNA for the CDR3: TGTGCCTGGAGTCCCGACAGACCTTATGGCTACACCTTC. This chain uses TRBV30 with TRBJ1-2, with D possibly matching TRBD1 (5 bases). This CDR3 contains 13 residues. Germline-derived CDR1 and CDR2 are GTSNPN and SVGIG (reference sequence). Trimming pared 2 bases from V and 5 bases from J, leaving 12 bases between.

The V and J genes are TRBV30 and TRBJ1-2, with TRBD1 matching over 9 bases. The CDR3 consists of 16 residues. V shed 3 bases, J shed 1 base, and the junction held 9 bases outside the gene matches. The germline V gene has CDR1 GTSNPN and CDR2 SVGIG (reference sequence). The CDR3 DNA sequence: TGTGCCTGGAGCCGGGACAGGGCTACTTTTAACTATGGCTACACCTTC. This encodes CAWSRDRATFNYGYTF.

This clone was observed once. This sequence joins TRBV9 and TRBJ2-5; 10 bases are a match to TRBD1. Germline V gene sequence: CDR1 SGDLS, CDR2 YYNGEE. The CDR3 is 15 residues long. The J segment lost 2 bases and the V segment lost 4 bases, leaving 5 bases of the junction unmatched. The CDR3 nucleotides are TGTGCCAGCAGCCGGGACAGGGGAGGGCAAGAGACCCAGTACTTC. Its translation is CASSRDRGGQETQYF.

For the CDR3, the DNA is TGTGCCAGGTTCCGGGACAGGGAAGTTTACGAGCAGTACTTC. It codes for CARFRDREVYEQYF. The chain combines TRBV19 with TRBJ2-7; 9 bases line up with TRBD1. Germline V gives CDR1 LNHDA, CDR2 SQIVND (reference sequence). Trimming took 9 bases from V and 4 from J; bases not matched to a gene: 10. This CDR3 is 14 amino acids long.

This clone has only one observation. The chain is built from TRBV5-1 and TRBJ2-7; 8 bases map to TRBD1. From germline, CDR1 is SGHRS and CDR2 YFSETQ. Trimming removed 4 bases from V and 5 bases from J; junction bases left unmatched: 5. The CDR3 has 13 residues. CDR3 sequence: CASSKQTGDEQYF. CDR3 sequence (DNA): TGCGCCAGCAGCAAGCAGACAGGGGACGAGCAGTACTTC.

J is TRBJ2-1 and V is TRBV4-1; TRBD2 aligns across 8 bases. With V trimmed by 6 bases and J by 4 bases, 8 bases remained unmatched. Looked up from germline, CDR1 is MGHRA and CDR2 is YSYEKL. The CDR3 length is 15 residues. The CDR3 region has the DNA TGCGCCAGCAGTGAGAGCGGGGGCGCTTACAATGAGCAGTTCTTC. Its protein product is CASSESGGAYNEQFF.

The chain combines TRBV2 with TRBJ2-7; TRBD1 is a possible D gene (5 bases). CDR3 length: 13 residues. Germline-derived CDR1 and CDR2 are SNHLY and FYNNEI. With 8 bases removed from V and 6 bases from J, the gap between germline ends came to 17 bases. The CDR3 nucleotides are TGTGCCAGCTGTCAGGGCCCTAAGAGCGAGCAGTACTTC. Its protein is CASCQGPKSEQYF. Full variable domain (outside the CDR3, taken from reference TRBV2 and TRBJ2-7): EPEVTQTPSHQVTQMGQEVILRCVPISNHLYFYWYRQILGQKVEFLVSFYNNEISEKSEIFDDQFSVERPDGSNFTLKIRSTKLEDSAMYFCASCQGPKSEQYFGPGTRLTVT.

The CDR3 is CSVEGRDYEQYF. The CDR3 bases are TGCAGCGTTGAAGGCAGGGATTACGAGCAGTACTTC. The chain employs TRBV29-1 and TRBJ2-7; possibly TRBD1 for D (5 bases). The CDR3 consists of 12 residues. Trimming shortened V by 1 base and J by 4 bases, and 8 bases separated the two germline ends. The germline CDR1 and CDR2 sequences are SQVTM and ANQGSEA.

The chain uses TRBV5-6 and TRBJ1-4; D possibly corresponds to TRBD1 (5 bases). The CDR3 has 15 residues. Trimming removed 4 bases at V and 3 bases at J, with 13 bases between. Germline V CDR1 and CDR2: SGHDT, YYEEEE. CDR3 in DNA: TGTGCCAGCAGCCCACGTCCCAGGGCTAATGAAAAACTGTTTTTT. Its protein is CASSPRPRANEKLFF.

The genes are TRBV10-3 and TRBJ1-1; D is possibly TRBD1 (6 bases). Germline lookup yields CDR1 ENHRY and CDR2 SYGVKD. The CDR3 runs to 14 residues. The V end lost 6 bases, the J end lost 6 bases, and 17 bases lay between the germline ends. CDR3 sequence reads: CAISAGVPSSEAFF. The CDR3 DNA sequence: TGTGCCATCAGCGCAGGGGTTCCCTCCTCTGAAGCTTTCTTT.

The V gene is TRBV28, the J gene TRBJ2-1; 7 bases fit TRBD2. Germline assignment: CDR1 MDHEN and CDR2 SYDVKM. V was clipped by 4 bases and J by 7 bases; unmatched bases: 10. This CDR3 contains 15 residues. CDR3 sequence reads: CASSSWGGTRNEQFF. In DNA form, the CDR3 reads TGTGCCAGCAGTTCCTGGGGGGGAACTAGGAATGAGCAGTTCTTC.

The chain combines TRBV5-1 with TRBJ1-1; D is perhaps TRBD1 (5 bases). The CDR3 has 14 residues. The ends were cut back, 4 bases at V and 2 bases at J, with 12 bases in the middle. From germline, CDR1 is SGHRS and CDR2 YFSETQ. The CDR3 DNA is TGCGCCAGCAGCCCCCTCGGGGGAAACACTGAAGCTTTCTTT. Its translation: CASSPLGGNTEAFF.